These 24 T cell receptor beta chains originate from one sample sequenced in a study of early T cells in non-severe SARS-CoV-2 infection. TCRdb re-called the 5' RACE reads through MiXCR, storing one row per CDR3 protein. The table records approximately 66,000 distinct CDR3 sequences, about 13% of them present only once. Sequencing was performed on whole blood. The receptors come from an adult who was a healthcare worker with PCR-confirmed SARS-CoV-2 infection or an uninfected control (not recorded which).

The CDR3 DNA reads TGTGCCAGCAGTAGGGACTTCCAAGAGACCCAGTACTTC. It specifies CASSRDFQETQYF. The V gene is TRBV2, the J gene TRBJ2-5, with D possibly being TRBD2 (6 bases). Deletions cut 5 bases from V and 1 base from J, with 8 bases between. This CDR3 is built from 13 residues. Germline CDR1 SNHLY, CDR2 FYNNEI.

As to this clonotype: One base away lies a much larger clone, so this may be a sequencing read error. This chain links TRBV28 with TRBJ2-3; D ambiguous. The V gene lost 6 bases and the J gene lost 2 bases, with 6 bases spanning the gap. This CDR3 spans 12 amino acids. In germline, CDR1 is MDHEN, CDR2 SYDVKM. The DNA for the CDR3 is TGTGCCAGCAGCCGAAACACAGATACGCAGTATTTT. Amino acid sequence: CASSRNTDTQYF.

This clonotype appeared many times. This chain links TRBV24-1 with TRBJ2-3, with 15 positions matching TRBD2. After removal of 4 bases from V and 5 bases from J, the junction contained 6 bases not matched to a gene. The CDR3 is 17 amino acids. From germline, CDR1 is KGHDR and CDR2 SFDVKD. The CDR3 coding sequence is TGTGCCACCAGTGACCGGACTAGCGGGGGGGCTAAAGATACGCAGTATTTT. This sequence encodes CATSDRTSGGAKDTQYF.

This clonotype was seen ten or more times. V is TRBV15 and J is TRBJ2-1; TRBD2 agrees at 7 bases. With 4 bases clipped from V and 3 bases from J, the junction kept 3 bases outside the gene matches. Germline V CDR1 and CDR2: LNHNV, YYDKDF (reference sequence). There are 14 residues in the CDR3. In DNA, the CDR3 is TGTGCCACCAGCACCTGGGGGGGCTACAATGAGCAGTTCTTC. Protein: CATSTWGGYNEQFF.

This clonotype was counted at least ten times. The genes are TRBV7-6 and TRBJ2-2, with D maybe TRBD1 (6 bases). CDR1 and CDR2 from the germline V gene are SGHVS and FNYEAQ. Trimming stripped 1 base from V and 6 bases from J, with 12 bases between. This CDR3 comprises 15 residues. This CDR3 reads CASSLVQGRAGELFF. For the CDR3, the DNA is TGTGCCAGCAGCTTAGTACAGGGACGAGCCGGGGAGCTGTTTTTT.

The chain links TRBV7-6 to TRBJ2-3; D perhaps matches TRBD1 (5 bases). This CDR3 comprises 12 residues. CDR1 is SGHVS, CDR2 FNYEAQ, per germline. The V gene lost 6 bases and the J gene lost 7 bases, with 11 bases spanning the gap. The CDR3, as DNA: TGTGCCAGCAGTTTTAGGGGCAATACGCAGTATTTT. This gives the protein CASSFRGNTQYF.

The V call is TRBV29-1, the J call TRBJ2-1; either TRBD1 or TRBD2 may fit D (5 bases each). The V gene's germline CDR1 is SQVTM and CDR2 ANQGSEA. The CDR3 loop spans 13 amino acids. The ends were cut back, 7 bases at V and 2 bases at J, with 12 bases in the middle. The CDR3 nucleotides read TGCAGCGCGAGGGGCAGGGCCTACAATGAGCAGTTCTTC. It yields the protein CSARGRAYNEQFF.

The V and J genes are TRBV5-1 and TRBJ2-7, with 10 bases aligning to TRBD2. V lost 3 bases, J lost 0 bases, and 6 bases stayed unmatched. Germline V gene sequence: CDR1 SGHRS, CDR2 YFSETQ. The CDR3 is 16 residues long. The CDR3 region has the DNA TGCGCCAGCAGCTCGGGACTAGCGAGGAGCTCCTACGAGCAGTACTTC. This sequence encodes CASSSGLARSSYEQYF.

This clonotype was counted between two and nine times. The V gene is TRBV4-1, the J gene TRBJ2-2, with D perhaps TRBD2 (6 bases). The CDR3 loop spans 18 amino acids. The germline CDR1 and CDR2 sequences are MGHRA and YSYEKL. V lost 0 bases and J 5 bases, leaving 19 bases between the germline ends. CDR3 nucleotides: TGCGCCAGCAGCCAAGAACCACCCCCCCTAGCGAGTACCGGGGAGCTGTTTTTT. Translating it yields CASSQEPPPLASTGELFF.

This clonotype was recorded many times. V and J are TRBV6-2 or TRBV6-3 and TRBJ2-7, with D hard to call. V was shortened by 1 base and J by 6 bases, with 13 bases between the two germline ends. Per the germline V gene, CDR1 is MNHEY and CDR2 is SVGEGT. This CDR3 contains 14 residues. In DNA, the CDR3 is TGTGCCAGCAGTTACTATCAGAGCCGGAGCGAGCAGTACTTC. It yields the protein CASSYYQSRSEQYF.

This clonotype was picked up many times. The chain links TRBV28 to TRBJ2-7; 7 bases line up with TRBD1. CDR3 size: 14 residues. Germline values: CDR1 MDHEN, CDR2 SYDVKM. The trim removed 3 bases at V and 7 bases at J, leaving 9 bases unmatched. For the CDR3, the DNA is TGTGCCAGCAGTTTTAGGGGGCCCTCGAGGGAGCAGTACTTC. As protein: CASSFRGPSREQYF.

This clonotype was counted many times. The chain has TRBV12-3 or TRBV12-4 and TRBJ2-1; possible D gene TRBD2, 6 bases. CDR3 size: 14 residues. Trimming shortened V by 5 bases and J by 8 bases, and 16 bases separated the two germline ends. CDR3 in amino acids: CASSRRAGVDEQFF. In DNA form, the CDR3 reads TGTGCCAGCAGTCGGAGGGCCGGGGTAGATGAGCAGTTCTTC.

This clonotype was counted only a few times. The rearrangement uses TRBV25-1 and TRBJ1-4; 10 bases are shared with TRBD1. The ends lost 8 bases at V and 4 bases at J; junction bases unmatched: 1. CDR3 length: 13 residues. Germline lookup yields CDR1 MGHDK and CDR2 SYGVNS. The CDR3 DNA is TGTGCCAGCTGGACAGGGGGTAATGAAAAACTGTTTTTT. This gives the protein CASWTGGNEKLFF.

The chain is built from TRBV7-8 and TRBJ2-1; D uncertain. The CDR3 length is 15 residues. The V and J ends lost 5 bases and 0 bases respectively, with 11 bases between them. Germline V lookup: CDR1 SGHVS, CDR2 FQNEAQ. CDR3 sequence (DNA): TGTGCCAGCAGCCAGGTACTTTCCTCCTACAATGAGCAGTTCTTC. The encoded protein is CASSQVLSSYNEQFF.

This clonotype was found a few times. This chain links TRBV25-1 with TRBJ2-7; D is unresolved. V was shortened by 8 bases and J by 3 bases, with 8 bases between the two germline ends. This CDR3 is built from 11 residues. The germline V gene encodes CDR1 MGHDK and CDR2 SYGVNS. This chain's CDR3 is CASRLDYEQYF. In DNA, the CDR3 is TGTGCCAGCCGCCTAGACTACGAGCAGTACTTC.

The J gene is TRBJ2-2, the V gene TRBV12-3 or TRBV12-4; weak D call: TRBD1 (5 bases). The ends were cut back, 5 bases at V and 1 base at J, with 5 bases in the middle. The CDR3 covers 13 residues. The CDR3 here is CASSTGNTGELFF. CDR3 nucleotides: TGTGCCAGCAGTACAGGGAACACCGGGGAGCTGTTTTTT.

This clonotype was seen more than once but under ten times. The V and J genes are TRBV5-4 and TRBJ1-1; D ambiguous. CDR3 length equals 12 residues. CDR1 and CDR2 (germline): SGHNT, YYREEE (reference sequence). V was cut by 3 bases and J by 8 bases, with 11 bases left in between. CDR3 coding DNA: TGTGCCAGCAGCTGGACGGACGGAGAAGCTTTCTTT. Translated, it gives CASSWTDGEAFF.

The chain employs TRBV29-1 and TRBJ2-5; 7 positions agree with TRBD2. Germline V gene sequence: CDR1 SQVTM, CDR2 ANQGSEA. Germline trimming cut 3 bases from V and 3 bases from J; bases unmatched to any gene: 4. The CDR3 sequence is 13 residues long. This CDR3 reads CSVDGGNKETQYF. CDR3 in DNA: TGCAGCGTTGACGGGGGGAATAAAGAGACCCAGTACTTC.

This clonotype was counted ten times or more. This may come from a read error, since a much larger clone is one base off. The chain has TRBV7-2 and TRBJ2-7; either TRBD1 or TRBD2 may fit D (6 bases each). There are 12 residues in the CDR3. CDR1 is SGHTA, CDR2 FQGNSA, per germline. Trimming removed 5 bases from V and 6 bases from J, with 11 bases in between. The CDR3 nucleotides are TGTGCCAGCAGCCCCGGGGGCTTCGAGCAGTACTTC. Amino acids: CASSPGGFEQYF.

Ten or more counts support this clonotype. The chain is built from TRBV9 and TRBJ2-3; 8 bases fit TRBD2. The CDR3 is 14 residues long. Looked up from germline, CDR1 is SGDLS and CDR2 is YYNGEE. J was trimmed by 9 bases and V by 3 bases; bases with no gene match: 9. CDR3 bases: TGTGCCAGCAGCGCCGGGAGGGCGGGGGACACGCAGTATTTT. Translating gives CASSAGRAGDTQYF. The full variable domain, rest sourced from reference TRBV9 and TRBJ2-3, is DSGVTQTPKHLITATGQRVTLRCSPRSGDLSVYWYQQSLDQGLQFLIQYYNGEERAKGNILERFSAQQFPDLHSELNLSSLELGDSALYFCASSAGRAGDTQYFGPGTRLTVL.

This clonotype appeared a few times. CDR3 amino acids: CASSPDGRNQPQHF. In DNA, the CDR3 is TGTGCCAGCAGTCCGGACGGTAGAAATCAGCCCCAGCATTTT. V gene TRBV28 combines with J gene TRBJ1-5; D not certain. Trimming took off 5 bases at V and 4 bases at J, with 12 bases between the two ends. The CDR3 runs 14 residues. The germline V gene encodes CDR1 MDHEN and CDR2 SYDVKM.

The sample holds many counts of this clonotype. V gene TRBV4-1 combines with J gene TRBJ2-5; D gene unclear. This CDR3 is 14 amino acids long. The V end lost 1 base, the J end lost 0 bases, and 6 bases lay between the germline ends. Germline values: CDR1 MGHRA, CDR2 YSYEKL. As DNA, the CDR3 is TGCGCCAGCAGCCAAGGGCAGTACCAAGAGACCCAGTACTTC. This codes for CASSQGQYQETQYF.

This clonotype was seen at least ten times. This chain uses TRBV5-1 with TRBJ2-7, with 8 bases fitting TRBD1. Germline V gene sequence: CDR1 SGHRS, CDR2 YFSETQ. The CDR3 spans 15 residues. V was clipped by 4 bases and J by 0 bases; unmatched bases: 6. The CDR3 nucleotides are TGCGCCAGCAGCCGGGGACAGGCAAGCTCCTACGAGCAGTACTTC. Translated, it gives CASSRGQASSYEQYF. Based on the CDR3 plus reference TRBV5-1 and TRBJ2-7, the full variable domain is KAGVTQTPRYLIKTRGQQVTLSCSPISGHRSVSWYQQTPGQGLQFLFEYFSETQRNKGNFPGRFSGRQFSNSRSEMNVSTLELGDSALYLCASSRGQASSYEQYFGPGTRLTVT.

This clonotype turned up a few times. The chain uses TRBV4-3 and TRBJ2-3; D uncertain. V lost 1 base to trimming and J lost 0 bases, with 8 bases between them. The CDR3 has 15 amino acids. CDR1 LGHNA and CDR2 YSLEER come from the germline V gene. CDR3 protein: CASSQVFTSTDTQYF. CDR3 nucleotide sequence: TGCGCCAGCAGCCAAGTTTTTACAAGCACAGATACGCAGTATTTT.